The rows below give T cell receptor beta chains drawn from one sample of a study of radiation and T cells in renal cell carcinoma. Sequenced by immunoSEQ multiplex PCR; TCRdb stores in-frame clones only, minus some. Found here are 95,000 to 150,000 clones, 81% of them singletons; the top ten hold 5.8%. Sequencing used blood, obtained from a patient whose treatment included radiotherapy and nephrectomy. These receptors came from a man between 50 and 59 years old with renal cell carcinoma. Each CDR3 is given with its conserved first and last residue. Some rows have no size entry. The others give once, few or many, or a class for an expanded clone.

v_gene	j_gene	abundance	CDR3aa
TRBV11-2	TRBJ1-5	NA	CASSLGRDIHSNQPQHF
TRBV7-2	TRBJ2-5	NA	CASSLALDQETQYF
TRBV5-1	TRBJ2-7	NA	CASSQRERRQGRSYEQYF
TRBV6-5	TRBJ2-7	NA	CASSPQGASYEQYF
TRBV5-1	TRBJ1-3	few	CASSLVSGNENTIYF
TRBV5-1	TRBJ2-1	NA	CASRPPGSSYNEQFF
TRBV14	TRBJ1-1	NA	CASSQDLGQLNTEAFF
TRBV10-3	TRBJ1-1	NA	CAIRPQGITEAFF
TRBV4-2	TRBJ2-7	NA	CASSQGNTNYEQYF
TRBV4-1	TRBJ1-1	NA	CASSQVTGTEAFF
TRBV30	TRBJ1-3	NA	CAWSVGGSDSGNTIYF
TRBV7-8	TRBJ1-1	NA	CASSLREGANTEAFF
TRBV2	TRBJ2-5	NA	CASRRTSGMIGETQYF
TRBV19	TRBJ1-2	NA	CARGPGGDYGYTF
TRBV5-1	TRBJ2-5	NA	CASSSSSGGDQETQYF
TRBV4-1	TRBJ1-2	few	CASNSGQAANYGYTF
TRBV9	TRBJ2-2	NA	CASSVASGLNTGELFF
TRBV5-4	TRBJ1-3	NA	CASSLGDVNTIYF
TRBV5-1	TRBJ1-1	NA	CASSSTWTVNTEAFF
TRBV18	TRBJ2-2	few	CASSPRVVSTGELFF
TRBV6-1	TRBJ2-1	NA	CASKSGTGGIDEQFF
TRBV2	TRBJ2-3	NA	CASSEQVTMITDTQYF
TRBV27	TRBJ2-6	NA	CASSLTGPGANVLTF
TRBV20-1	TRBJ2-7	NA	CSARAQHEQYF
TRBV2	TRBJ1-5	once	CASSEIPGSRNQPQHF
TRBV5-1	TRBJ1-2	NA	CASSPLQGAYYGYTF
TRBV6-5	TRBJ2-7	NA	CASSPWTGGNEQYF
TRBV29-1	TRBJ2-5	NA	CSVEIAGTGETQYF
TRBV6-6	TRBJ2-3	few	CASSSTAGDTQYF
TRBV27	TRBJ2-7	NA	CASSLKSSGVPSYEQYF
TRBV2	TRBJ2-2	NA	CASSGQGAPGELFF
TRBV6-6	TRBJ1-1	few	CASSTGMNTEAFF
TRBV19	TRBJ1-5	NA	CASRQGAPYSNQPQHF
TRBV10-3	TRBJ2-7	NA	CAISDSGGLYEQYF
TRBV28	TRBJ1-4	NA	CASSPGTANEKLFF
TRBV28	TRBJ1-1	NA	CASSPVPGGTEAFF
TRBV28	TRBJ1-2	NA	CASSSPSRELDGYTF
TRBV6-5	TRBJ1-3	NA	CASSYSGVSGNTIYF
TRBV9	TRBJ1-2	NA	CASSVELVAGNYGYTF
TRBV19	TRBJ1-2	NA	CASRGQTSRDPGRGGYTF
TRBV5-4	TRBJ1-2	few	CASSLGAPLFYGYTF
TRBV15	TRBJ1-5	NA	CATSRLQGAGNQPQHF
TRBV6-1	TRBJ2-7	NA	CASSSGWTGEEQYF
TRBV5-1	TRBJ1-2	NA	CASSLALENYGYTF
TRBV9	TRBJ2-5	NA	CASSVGGTQETQYF
TRBV5-1	TRBJ2-5	NA	CASSLGQGGVRETQYF
TRBV10-1	TRBJ2-1	NA	CASSEGGTEQFF
TRBV4-2	TRBJ2-1	NA	CASSQSYRQRDNEQFF
TRBV7-9	TRBJ1-1	few	CASSYSRSEAFF
TRBV5-1	TRBJ1-1	NA	CASSLSWTDEAFF
TRBV10-3	TRBJ1-2	NA	CAISESVSGYTF
TRBV7-9	TRBJ2-7	NA	CASSNTGTTYEQYF
TRBV9	TRBJ2-3	once	CASSVKGGGQGVTDTQYF
TRBV27	TRBJ2-1	NA	CASRPTSGAYNEQFF
TRBV11-3	TRBJ2-4	NA	CASTTPEDRSKNIQYF
TRBV10-3	TRBJ2-1	NA	CAISEGGGPIYNEQFF
TRBV18	TRBJ1-2	NA	CASSPPSFPAYGYTF